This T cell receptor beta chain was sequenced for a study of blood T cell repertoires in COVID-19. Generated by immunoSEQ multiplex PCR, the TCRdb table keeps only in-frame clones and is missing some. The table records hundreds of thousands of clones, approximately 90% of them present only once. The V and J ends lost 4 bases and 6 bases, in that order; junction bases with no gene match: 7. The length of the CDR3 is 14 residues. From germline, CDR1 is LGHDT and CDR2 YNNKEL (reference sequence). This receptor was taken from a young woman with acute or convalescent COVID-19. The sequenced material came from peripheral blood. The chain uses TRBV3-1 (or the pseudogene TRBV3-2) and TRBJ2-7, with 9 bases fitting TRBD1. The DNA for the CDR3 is TGTGCCAGCAGCCCGGGACAGGGCGTTATCGAGCAGTACTTC. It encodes CASSPGQGVIEQYF.